This T cell receptor (beta chain) appears in the sequencing data of a study of shared clonotypes between healthy human individuals. The wider study: Donor composition was two women and a few men, aged 18 to 49. Overall study findings and caveats: Generally, naive subsets came out with larger estimated richness than memory subsets.

Comments on this clone: The target antigen is unknown. The sample contains more than one DNA sequence encoding this CDR3.

The method was immunoSEQ multiplex PCR; TCRdb's version includes in-frame clones alone and lacks a portion of them. The repertoire has more than 2 million clones, about 95% of them found once; the top ten carry 1.1%. Per germline, CDR1 GTSNPN and CDR2 SVGIG (reference sequence). The CDR3 spans 13 residues. Trimming removed 1 base from V and 1 base from J, with 8 bases in between. CD45RO-negative cells were positively selected for CCR7, leaving out terminally differentiated effector memory CD45RA+ cells. Each donor was a Caucasian adult residing in Nashville, Tennessee. The sequenced sample was naive CD8+ T cells sorted from blood. The chain joins TRBV30 to TRBJ2-7; D is possibly TRBD1 (5 bases). The TCR originated in a man aged 18 to 29 in good health. The CDR3 coding sequence is TGTGCCTGGAGTGGTCAGGGTTCCTACGAGCAGTACTTC. Its translation is CAWSGQGSYEQYF. Based on the CDR3 plus reference TRBV30 and TRBJ2-7, the full variable domain is SQTIHQWPATLVQPVGSPLSLECTVEGTSNPNLYWYRQAAGRGLQLLFYSVGIGQISSEVPQNLSASRPQDRQFILSSKKLLLSDSGFYLCAWSGQGSYEQYFGPGTRLTVT.